The 18 T cell receptor beta chains in this list originate from one sample, sequenced in a study of blood T cell repertoires in COVID-19. Using immunoSEQ multiplex PCR, the repertoire was profiled, and TCRdb retains in-frame clones only, with some absent. Of fewer than 250,000 clones in the sample, approximately 90% were seen once. The sequenced material came from PBMCs or T cells enriched from blood (not recorded which). The receptors here all came from a woman between 40 and 55 years old in a cohort exposed to, infected with or recovered from COVID-19 (not recorded which).

The chain uses TRBV5-4 and TRBJ1-2; D uncertain. Trimming took off 0 bases at V and 4 bases at J, with 10 bases between the two ends. The CDR3 sequence is 14 residues long. The V gene's germline CDR1 is SGHNT and CDR2 YYREEE (reference sequence). The CDR3 spells CASSLVQTGYGYTF. The DNA for the CDR3 is TGTGCCAGCAGCTTGGTGCAGACTGGCTATGGCTACACCTTC.

As DNA, the CDR3 is TGTGCCAGCTGGTCTAGCGGGGGGGTGAGCTCCTACGAGCAGTACTTC. It is translated as CASWSSGGVSSYEQYF. This rearrangement joins TRBV28 to TRBJ2-7; the match to TRBD2 covers 12 bases. V dropped 8 bases and J dropped 0; count of bases not matched to a gene: 8. The CDR3 is 16 residues long. CDR1 and CDR2 from the germline V gene are MDHEN and SYDVKM.

The chain links TRBV6-2 or TRBV6-3 to TRBJ1-4, with 8 nucleotides matching TRBD1. The V segment lost 6 bases and the J segment 8 bases; nucleotides outside the gene matches: 11. Germline lookup yields CDR1 MNHEY and CDR2 SVGEGT. The length of the CDR3 is 15 residues. The CDR3 protein is CASSTVDRGREKLFF. CDR3 DNA: TGTGCCAGCAGCACGGTTGACAGGGGACGGGAAAAACTGTTTTTT.

The rearrangement joins TRBV5-4 to TRBJ2-1; unclear D gene. Trimming removed 2 bases from V and 5 bases from J, with 11 bases in between. The CDR3 totals 14 residues. Per germline, CDR1 SGHNT and CDR2 YYREEE (reference sequence). CDR3: CASSLVPGDNEQFF. CDR3 nucleotides: TGTGCCAGCAGCTTAGTACCAGGCGACAATGAGCAGTTCTTC.

This chain links TRBV19 with TRBJ2-3, with 7 bases aligning to TRBD1. The germline gives CDR1 LNHDA, CDR2 SQIVND (reference sequence). The CDR3 length is 13 residues. V was pared by 7 bases and J by 0 bases, with 1 base of the junction left unmatched. Here the CDR3 reads CASTDRSTDTQYF. CDR3 sequence (DNA): TGTGCCAGTACGGACAGGAGCACAGATACGCAGTATTTT.

J is TRBJ2-7 and V is TRBV30, with TRBD2 matching 9 bases. The CDR3 sequence is 13 residues long. Germline V gene sequence: CDR1 GTSNPN, CDR2 SVGIG (reference sequence). Germline trimming cut 2 bases from V and 1 base from J; bases unmatched to any gene: 0. The DNA for the CDR3 is TGTGCCTGGAGTAGCGGGAGGTCCTACGAGCAGTACTTC. Residues: CAWSSGRSYEQYF.

This clone was seen many times. V is TRBV4-1 and J is TRBJ2-7; tentative D call: TRBD2 (5 bases). The CDR3 extends over 13 amino acids. V lost 5 bases and J lost 4, with 12 bases in between. Germline CDR1 is MGHRA and CDR2 is YSYEKL. CDR3 in DNA: TGCGCCAGCAGCGAAAGAAGAGGGTACGAGCAGTACTTC. This translates into CASSERRGYEQYF.

The rearrangement uses TRBV9 and TRBJ2-3; 7 bases align to TRBD1. The V and J ends lost 3 bases and 0 bases, in that order; junction bases with no gene match: 7. CDR1 SGDLS and CDR2 YYNGEE come from the germline V gene. The CDR3 is made up of 16 amino acids. The CDR3 nucleotides read TGTGCCAGCAGCGGCCACAGGGGCGCAAGCACAGATACGCAGTATTTT. Its translation is CASSGHRGASTDTQYF.

The rearrangement links TRBV30 to TRBJ2-4; 7 bases align to TRBD2. The CDR3 length is 15 residues. The germline gives CDR1 GTSNPN, CDR2 SVGIG (reference sequence). The V gene end was trimmed by 5 bases and the J gene end by 1 base; junction bases not matched to a gene: 8. DNA of the CDR3: TGTGCCTGGGGGGACCGGGGGGTGGCCAAAAACATTCAGTACTTC. This gives the protein CAWGDRGVAKNIQYF.

The chain links TRBV7-8 to TRBJ1-1; D might be TRBD1 (5 bases). V dropped 2 bases and J dropped 2 bases, with 9 bases sitting between them. Germline CDR1 SGHVS, CDR2 FQNEAQ. This CDR3 is built from 14 residues. The CDR3 loop reads CASSLQGFNTEAFF. The CDR3 coding sequence is TGTGCCAGCAGCTTACAGGGTTTCAACACTGAAGCTTTCTTT.

The V call is TRBV4-1, the J call TRBJ1-5; unclear D gene. The CDR3 sequence is 12 residues long. V lost 4 bases and J lost 7, with 8 bases in between. The germline V gene has CDR1 MGHRA and CDR2 YSYEKL. CDR3 coding DNA: TGCGCCAGCAGCCGCGGAGACCAGCCCCAGCATTTT. Translated, it gives CASSRGDQPQHF.

The chain carries TRBV4-3 and TRBJ2-7, with TRBD2 as a possible D gene (6 bases). Germline CDR1 reads LGHNA; CDR2 reads YSLEER. The CDR3 length is 15 residues. V was pared by 0 bases and J by 3 bases, with 12 bases between. CDR3 region: CASSQDLAAGYEQYF. As DNA, the CDR3 is TGCGCCAGCAGCCAAGATTTAGCGGCCGGCTACGAGCAGTACTTC.

This chain links TRBV4-3 with TRBJ2-2, with 9 bases aligning to TRBD2. With 8 bases clipped from V and 5 bases from J, the junction kept 15 bases outside the gene matches. In germline, CDR1 is LGHNA, CDR2 YSLEER. This CDR3 region has 17 residues. The DNA of the CDR3 is TGCGCCAGCTCCCCTTCAGGAGCGGGAGGATCAACCGGGGAGCTGTTTTTT. The encoded protein is CASSPSGAGGSTGELFF.

V is TRBV7-9 and J is TRBJ2-6; TRBD1 aligns across 9 bases. The CDR3 sequence is 17 residues long. Germline values: CDR1 SEHNR, CDR2 FQNEAQ (reference sequence). Trimming removed 6 bases from V and 2 bases from J; junction bases left unmatched: 8. The CDR3 sequence: CASSGMRQGAGANVLTF. The CDR3 DNA sequence: TGTGCCAGCAGTGGCATGAGACAGGGGGCTGGGGCCAACGTCCTGACTTTC.

V gene TRBV5-1 combines with J gene TRBJ1-4; TRBD1 aligns across 7 bases. V dropped 4 bases and J dropped 6; count of bases not matched to a gene: 9. The CDR3 is made up of 15 amino acids. Germline-derived CDR1 and CDR2 are SGHRS and YFSETQ. Here the CDR3 reads CASSDGQVPYEKLFF. CDR3 bases: TGCGCCAGCAGCGATGGACAGGTTCCCTATGAAAAACTGTTTTTT.

The rearrangement links TRBV29-1 to TRBJ2-7, with TRBD1 matching 9 bases. The V segment lost 4 bases and the J segment 1 base; nucleotides outside the gene matches: 8. CDR1 is SQVTM, CDR2 ANQGSEA, per germline. CDR3 length: 15 amino acids. CDR3 residues: CSVADTGGMSYEQYF. In nucleotides, the CDR3 is TGCAGCGTTGCTGACACAGGGGGCATGTCCTACGAGCAGTACTTC.

The chain has TRBV3-1 (or the pseudogene TRBV3-2) and TRBJ1-2; 8 bases fit TRBD1. CDR1 is LGHDT, CDR2 YNNKEL, per germline (reference sequence). V gave up 0 bases and J gave up 5 bases; unmatched junction bases: 8. The CDR3 is made up of 16 amino acids. This CDR3 reads CASSQDSGGQVYGYTF. DNA of the CDR3: TGTGCCAGCAGCCAAGACTCAGGGGGCCAAGTTTATGGCTACACCTTC.

The chain combines TRBV27 with TRBJ2-3; D remains unclear. Germline CDR1 reads MNHEY; CDR2 reads SMNVEV (reference sequence). CDR3 size: 13 residues. V was shortened by 4 bases and J by 6 bases, with 11 bases between the two germline ends. The CDR3 region is CASSYGEADTQYF. As DNA, the CDR3 is TGTGCCAGCAGTTACGGAGAGGCGGATACGCAGTATTTT.